Detailed here is one T cell receptor (beta chain). What antigen it recognizes has not been identified. No base quality information exists; no much larger clone differs at one position. Whole blood was collected in K2EDTA tubes by collaborating institutions according to the institutions' own protocols. For TCRbeta analysis, collaborators shipped samples as frozen whole blood, isolated PBMCs, or DNA extracted from either of those sample types. This specimen comes from a study of blood T cell repertoires in COVID-19 (dated by TCRdb to about 2020). Study-level background: The collaborator samples originated in the United States, Italy and Spain and spanned the acute and convalescent phases of COVID-19. The material from the prospective study consisted of cDNA or gDNA derived from T cells, B-cell-depleted T cells, or PBMCs. Where HLA class I and class II types were available, the types were taken from metadata supplied by the sample provider, not from assay-based typing. The sample metadata nearly always contained a de-identified subject ID, COVID-19 status, age in years and sex. Deeply sampled blood TCRbeta repertoires from subjects exposed to, actively infected with, or recovered from COVID-19 were included in the dataset. The samples were drawn from two sources: the first 160 participants of the ongoing ImmuneRACE study, and 1,200 or so subjects contributed by 6 global collaborators. The repertoires were released in a freely available public database meant as a resource for research on the immune response to SARS-CoV-2.

The paper as a whole reports these results and caveats: Clinical and demographic metadata were provided uncurated, with the amount varying by source and participant.

TCRbeta CDR3 regions were amplified from genomic DNA using the immunoSEQ Assay, a bias-controlled multiplex PCR. The study's own analysis went as follows. The number of nucleated cells in each sample was estimated by amplification of reference gene primers within the assay. To quantify the absolute abundance of each unique TCRbeta CDR3 rearrangement, sequence reads were collapsed and filtered. Productive Simpson clonality was computed per sample as the square root of Simpson's diversity index over productive rearrangements. Here the immuneACCESS table is served through TCRdb, limited to in-frame sequences with V and J called. Missing clones are a known gap in these copies; in checked studies unresolved V genes cover under half, and the rest lacks a known reason. D and trimming come from the DNA, and the V and J calls and clone size come from that table. In this sample the table shows about 50,000 clones, around 84% of which occur a single time. The ten largest make up around 4.6% of the sample.

The germline V and J ends show losses of 4 bases and 4 bases respectively, and no gene match explains 2 bases of the junction. The germline V gene provides CDR1 SGHRS and CDR2 YFSETQ. Reading from cysteine to phenylalanine, the CDR3 counts 15 amino acids. Here the CDR3 DNA is all that survives: 45 bases in frame from base 1. The chain is assembled from TRBV5-1 and TRBJ2-1; 13 middle bases align to TRBD2. The sequence derives from a man older than 75 with active COVID-19. The sample consisted of peripheral blood. The CDR3 loop reads CASSRGLAGYNEQFF. The nucleotide sequence is TGCGCCAGCAGCCGGGGACTAGCGGGATACAATGAGCAGTTCTTC. With the rest looked up from the reference TRBV5-1 and TRBJ2-1 genes rather than sequenced, the full variable domain is KAGVTQTPRYLIKTRGQQVTLSCSPISGHRSVSWYQQTPGQGLQFLFEYFSETQRNKGNFPGRFSGRQFSNSRSEMNVSTLELGDSALYLCASSRGLAGYNEQFFGPGTRLTVL.